The 24 T cell receptor beta chains below come from one sample, sequenced in a study of radiotherapy plus CTLA-4 blockade in lung cancer. Measured with immunoSEQ multiplex PCR; TCRdb has only the in-frame clones, and not every one. The repertoire holds around 110,000 clones, approximately 81% seen once, with around 2% in the top ten. The starting material was peripheral blood, obtained from a patient treated with radiotherapy plus ipilimumab. The receptors come from a human donor with non-small cell lung cancer that progressed on radiotherapy plus ipilimumab. Some clones in this sample may be carry-over from other donors' samples.

The chain joins TRBV28 to TRBJ1-4; D gene ambiguous. CDR3 length equals 13 residues. CDR1 and CDR2 from the germline V gene are MDHEN and SYDVKM. Trimming took 6 bases from V and 5 from J, leaving 10 bases between them. The CDR3 DNA reads TGTGCCAGCAGGATTACTCTCAATGAAAAACTGTTTTTT. It yields the protein CASRITLNEKLFF.

CDR3 sequence: CASSLVGAGWDETQYF. DNA of the CDR3: TGTGCCAGCAGCTTAGTCGGAGCGGGATGGGACGAGACCCAGTACTTC. This sequence joins TRBV5-4 and TRBJ2-5; 7 bases map to TRBD2. This CDR3 contains 16 residues. V lost 2 bases, J lost 5 bases, and 12 bases stayed unmatched. Germline values: CDR1 SGHNT, CDR2 YYREEE (reference sequence).

The chain couples TRBV5-6 to TRBJ2-5; D ambiguous. The ends were cut back, 3 bases at V and 5 bases at J, with 14 bases in the middle. The length of the CDR3 is 14 residues. Germline-derived CDR1 and CDR2 are SGHDT and YYEEEE. The CDR3 DNA sequence: TGTGCCAGCAGCTACTGGGGTCAATGGGAGACCCAGTACTTC. Encoded protein: CASSYWGQWETQYF.

The chain carries TRBV2 and TRBJ2-3, with D perhaps TRBD2 (5 bases). Germline lookup yields CDR1 SNHLY and CDR2 FYNNEI. Trimming took off 2 bases at V and 6 bases at J, with 6 bases between the two ends. CDR3 length: 12 residues. CDR3 in DNA: TGTGCCAGCAGTGAAAGGGAGGATACGCAGTATTTT. This gives the protein CASSEREDTQYF.

The rearrangement links TRBV5-1 to TRBJ2-1, with D uncertain. Trimming shortened V by 0 bases and J by 0 bases, and 7 bases separated the two germline ends. The CDR3 runs 15 residues. Germline V lookup: CDR1 SGHRS, CDR2 YFSETQ. The chain's CDR3 is CASSLAGSSYNEQFF. CDR3 nucleotide sequence: TGCGCCAGCAGCTTGGCAGGAAGCTCCTACAATGAGCAGTTCTTC. Drawing the rest from reference TRBV5-1 and TRBJ2-1, the complete variable domain is KAGVTQTPRYLIKTRGQQVTLSCSPISGHRSVSWYQQTPGQGLQFLFEYFSETQRNKGNFPGRFSGRQFSNSRSEMNVSTLELGDSALYLCASSLAGSSYNEQFFGPGTRLTVL.

V is TRBV28 and J is TRBJ1-5; the D is unclear. This CDR3 region has 16 residues. The V gene's germline CDR1 is MDHEN and CDR2 SYDVKM. V gave up 2 bases and J gave up 3 bases, with 14 bases separating them. The DNA of the CDR3 is TGTGCCAGCAGTTTACAAGCCGGCGGACCCAATCAGCCCCAGCATTTT. It encodes CASSLQAGGPNQPQHF.

This chain joins TRBV29-1 and TRBJ2-2; D is perhaps TRBD1 (6 bases). Germline CDR1 SQVTM, CDR2 ANQGSEA. The CDR3 contains 15 residues. With 6 bases removed from V and 1 base from J, the gap between germline ends came to 15 bases. CDR3 in amino acids: CSVRRTEKNTGELFF. The CDR3 nucleotides read TGCAGCGTACGACGGACAGAGAAGAACACCGGGGAGCTGTTTTTT.

V gene TRBV6-5 combines with J gene TRBJ2-7, with TRBD1 matching over 8 bases. The germline V gene encodes CDR1 MNHEY and CDR2 SVGAGI. V trimming: 4 bases; J trimming: 5 bases; junction bases outside the gene matches: 7. The CDR3 spans 14 residues. In DNA, the CDR3 is TGTGCCAGCAGTTCCCTGGACAGGGTTAACGAGCAGTACTTC. Translation gives CASSSLDRVNEQYF.

This chain links TRBV6-5 with TRBJ1-2; D is ambiguous. The CDR3 is made up of 16 amino acids. CDR1 and CDR2 (germline): MNHEY, SVGAGI. V was pared by 0 bases and J by 0 bases, with 11 bases between. The CDR3 DNA is TGTGCCAGCAGTTACTCGTGGAGGGCGTCTAACTATGGCTACACCTTC. It translates to CASSYSWRASNYGYTF.

This clone appeared a single time. The chain couples TRBV4-2 to TRBJ2-3; D not certain. The CDR3 consists of 14 residues. V lost 1 base, J lost 6 bases, and 11 bases lay in between. Germline V lookup: CDR1 LGHNA, CDR2 YNFKEQ. The CDR3 reads CASSQGTPSDTQYF. DNA of the CDR3: TGTGCCAGCAGCCAAGGGACCCCATCGGATACGCAGTATTTT.

This clone was counted many times. V usage is TRBV6-6 and J usage is TRBJ2-1; a weak D match, TRBD2 (6 bases). Germline-derived CDR1 and CDR2 are MNHNY and SVGAGI (reference sequence). The CDR3 totals 14 residues. The V gene lost 2 bases and the J gene lost 5 bases, with 10 bases spanning the gap. CDR3 residues: CASSYASADNEQFF. Here the CDR3 DNA reads TGTGCCAGCAGTTACGCTAGCGCGGACAATGAGCAGTTCTTC.

This chain uses TRBV5-6 with TRBJ1-5; 8 bases align to TRBD1. The CDR3 has 16 amino acids. Trimming removed 1 base from V and 6 bases from J; junction bases left unmatched: 9. Germline-derived CDR1 and CDR2 are SGHDT and YYEEEE. CDR3 sequence (DNA): TGTGCCAGCAGCTTGTTAGGACAGGGAGTGGGTCAGCCCCAGCATTTT. Translated: CASSLLGQGVGQPQHF.

The chain couples TRBV6-5 to TRBJ2-1; D is ambiguous. CDR3 length: 13 amino acids. V shed 2 bases and J shed 2 bases, with 4 bases lying between them. Germline values: CDR1 MNHEY, CDR2 SVGAGI. The CDR3 nucleotides read TGTGCCAGCAGTTACGATACCTACAATGAGCAGTTCTTC. It specifies CASSYDTYNEQFF.

The chain has TRBV18 and TRBJ2-6; D not certain. V shed 0 bases and J shed 3 bases, with 9 bases lying between them. The CDR3 is 16 residues long. In germline, CDR1 is KGHSH, CDR2 LQKENI. Here the CDR3 DNA reads TGTGCCAGCTCACCACCGAGAGGAGATGGGGCCAACGTCCTGACTTTC. The encoded protein is CASSPPRGDGANVLTF.

V usage is TRBV18 and J usage is TRBJ2-5; D gene ambiguous. Per the germline V gene, CDR1 is KGHSH and CDR2 is LQKENI. Trimming took 2 bases from V and 5 from J, leaving 6 bases between them. This CDR3 comprises 12 residues. The CDR3 DNA reads TGTGCCAGCTCACCAGGCCGGGAGACCCAGTACTTC. It is translated as CASSPGRETQYF.

The chain employs TRBV11-2 and TRBJ2-3; possible D gene TRBD2, 6 bases. V gave up 5 bases and J gave up 2 bases, with 23 bases separating them. The CDR3 spans 18 residues. Germline lookup yields CDR1 SGHAT and CDR2 FQNNGV. The CDR3 DNA sequence: TGTGCCAGCAGCCCCAGTGGGGGACTCCGCATCCTCACAGATACGCAGTATTTT. Encoded protein: CASSPSGGLRILTDTQYF.

V is TRBV18 and J is TRBJ2-4, with 7 bases identical to TRBD1. The CDR3 contains 18 residues. Germline CDR1 and CDR2: KGHSH and LQKENI. V trimming: 3 bases; J trimming: 4 bases; junction bases outside the gene matches: 15. The DNA for the CDR3 is TGTGCCAGCTCACCTTTTACCCTTATCCGGGACAGTAAAAACATTCAGTACTTC. This codes for CASSPFTLIRDSKNIQYF.

This clone was recorded a few times. The rearrangement uses TRBV28 and TRBJ1-4; perhaps TRBD1 as D (5 bases). Germline V gives CDR1 MDHEN, CDR2 SYDVKM. V gave up 6 bases and J gave up 5 bases, with 25 bases separating them. CDR3 length: 18 residues. CDR3 residues: CASSPLGGMDIKNEKLFF. CDR3 nucleotide sequence: TGTGCCAGCAGCCCCCTTGGAGGGATGGACATAAAGAATGAAAAACTGTTTTTT.

CDR3 nucleotide sequence: TGTGCCAGTAGTATCACCGGACAGGGGGTAGTGTCCCTCCACTTT. The encoded protein is CASSITGQGVVSLHF. V and J are TRBV19 and TRBJ1-6; 10 bases map to TRBD1. Germline V gives CDR1 LNHDA, CDR2 SQIVND (reference sequence). Losses at the gene ends were 3 bases for V and 14 bases for J; bases not matched to a gene: 10. This CDR3 comprises 15 residues.

This clone has only one observation. The chain combines TRBV18 with TRBJ1-5; D not resolved. The CDR3 is made up of 13 amino acids. CDR1 is KGHSH and CDR2 is LQKENI in the germline V gene. Trimming took off 6 bases at V and 3 bases at J, with 9 bases between the two ends. The CDR3 bases are TGTGCCAGCTCGGGCAGCCCCAATCAGCCCCAGCATTTT. Translation: CASSGSPNQPQHF. Full variable domain (rest looked up from reference TRBV18 and TRBJ1-5): NAGVMQNPRHLVRRRGQEARLRCSPMKGHSHVYWYRQLPEEGLKFMVYLQKENIIDESGMPKERFSAEFPKEGPSILRIQQVVRGDSAAYFCASSGSPNQPQHFGDGTRLSIL.

The chain recombines TRBV10-1 with TRBJ1-5; the match to TRBD1 covers 7 bases. Germline CDR1 and CDR2: WNHNN and SYGVQD (reference sequence). The CDR3 covers 18 residues. J gave up 0 bases and V 3 bases, and 11 bases lay outside the gene matches. Here the CDR3 reads CASSESLRTGYSNQPQHF. The CDR3 DNA reads TGCGCCAGCAGTGAATCCTTGAGGACAGGTTATAGCAATCAGCCCCAGCATTTT.

This clone was seen just once. V usage is TRBV5-1 and J usage is TRBJ1-5; D gene uncertain. CDR1 and CDR2 (germline): SGHRS, YFSETQ. Between the trimmed V and J ends, which lost 0 bases and 3 bases, there was a span of 7 bases. The CDR3 spans 14 residues. The CDR3 region has the DNA TGCGCCAGCAGCTTGGGGGAGGACAATCAGCCCCAGCATTTT. It specifies CASSLGEDNQPQHF.

The rearrangement links TRBV5-5 to TRBJ2-3; maybe TRBD1 (5 bases). Between the trimmed V and J ends, which lost 4 bases and 4 bases, there was a span of 13 bases. The CDR3 is 14 residues long. Germline V lookup: CDR1 SGHKS, CDR2 YYEKEE (reference sequence). Written as DNA, the CDR3 is TGTGCCAGCAGCCCGGAAGGGGTCCCAGATACGCAGTATTTT. It specifies CASSPEGVPDTQYF. The whole variable domain, remainder taken from reference TRBV5-5 and TRBJ2-3, is DAGVTQSPTHLIKTRGQQVTLRCSPISGHKSVSWYQQVLGQGPQFIFQYYEKEERGRGNFPDRFSARQFPNYSSELNVNALLLGDSALYLCASSPEGVPDTQYFGPGTRLTVL.

This clone was detected only once. This chain links TRBV7-3 with TRBJ2-2; D may be TRBD2 (5 bases). The germline gives CDR1 SGHTA, CDR2 FQGTGA. The CDR3 is made up of 12 amino acids. V was cut by 5 bases and J by 8 bases, with 9 bases left in between. CDR3 residues: CASSNTRGELFF. Written as DNA, the CDR3 is TGTGCCAGCAGCAATACTAGGGGGGAGCTGTTTTTT.